The 22 T cell receptor beta chains presented below share a single source sample, sequenced in a study of breast tumors, draining lymph nodes, adjacent tissues (dated by TCRdb to about 2016). Lymph node samples were obtained from the axillary draining lymph nodes of breast cancer patients. The method behind the library was multiplex PCR. Instrument on record: Illumina HiSeq 2000. TCRdb trimmed public reads at Q25 via fastp, called clones via MiXCR and kept in-frame beta chains. Rows are unified per CDR3 protein, each entry keeping the most common DNA and genes. The sample table contains 150,000 to 200,000 distinct CDR3 sequences; only one count was recorded for approximately 33% of them. 4% to 5.5% of the sample lies in the top ten. The sample consisted of axillary lymph node tissue. These receptors originate from a female donor with breast cancer. Some clones in this sample may be carry-over from other donors' samples.

This clonotype came up a few times. The rearrangement uses TRBV18 and TRBJ1-3, with 7 nucleotides matching TRBD1. Germline V CDR1 and CDR2: KGHSH, LQKENI. Trimming removed 4 bases from V and 0 bases from J; junction bases left unmatched: 6. The CDR3 extends over 16 amino acids. CDR3 amino acids: CASSQRGQSSGNTIYF. DNA for the CDR3: TGTGCCAGCTCACAGAGGGGACAGAGCTCTGGAAACACCATATATTTT.

As to this clonotype: At one end the junction does not follow the germline gene, possibly because of a read error. The chain carries TRBV19 and TRBJ2-7; 11 bases map to TRBD2. The CDR3 has 15 amino acids. Germline V CDR1 and CDR2: LNHDA, SQIVND (reference sequence). The CDR3 region has the DNA TGTGCCCGTAGTCCAGGGACTAGCGGAGGATGCGAGCAGTACTTC. Its protein product is CARSPGTSGGCEQYF.

This clonotype was counted a few times. The CDR3 region is CASSGTGQTYNEQFF. The CDR3 DNA sequence: TGTGCCAGCAGCGGGACAGGGCAAACCTACAATGAGCAGTTCTTC. The chain recombines TRBV5-4 with TRBJ2-1; 9 nucleotides agree with TRBD1. V dropped 4 bases and J dropped 2; count of bases not matched to a gene: 4. In germline, CDR1 is SGHNT, CDR2 YYREEE (reference sequence). The CDR3 runs to 15 residues.

V and J are TRBV6-4 and TRBJ2-1; TRBD2 matches 13 bases. The ends lost 0 bases at V and 12 bases at J; junction bases unmatched: 11. This CDR3 contains 17 residues. Germline V gene lookup returns CDR1 MRHNA and CDR2 SNTAGT. The CDR3 here is CASSDSPGLAGASTQFF. DNA of the CDR3: TGTGCCAGCAGTGACTCTCCAGGACTAGCGGGAGCTAGCACGCAGTTCTTC.

This clonotype was picked up a small number of times. V and J are TRBV27 and TRBJ1-5; the D is unclear. Trimming cost V 2 bases and J 0 bases, with 17 bases left between them. CDR1 and CDR2 (germline): MNHEY, SMNVEV (reference sequence). This CDR3 region has 18 residues. CDR3 sequence: CASSLIPRPAYSNQPQHF. The DNA for the CDR3 is TGTGCCAGCAGTTTAATTCCCCGTCCTGCTTATAGCAATCAGCCCCAGCATTTT.

This clonotype occurred many times. This chain uses TRBV20-1 with TRBJ1-5; 9 nucleotides match TRBD1. The germline V gene encodes CDR1 DFQATT and CDR2 SNEGSKA (reference sequence). V was pared by 3 bases and J by 1 base, with 10 bases of the junction left unmatched. The CDR3 covers 17 residues. For the CDR3, the DNA is TGCAGTGCTAGTGTCGAGGGGGGGACAGGGAGCAATCAGCCCCAGCATTTT. Its translation: CSASVEGGTGSNQPQHF.

J is TRBJ1-6 and V is TRBV2, with 8 nucleotides matching TRBD1. With V trimmed by 4 bases and J by 9 bases, 11 bases remained unmatched. The CDR3 extends over 16 amino acids. Germline CDR1 reads SNHLY; CDR2 reads FYNNEI. DNA for the CDR3: TGTGCCAGCAGTGCAGGGGCAGGGGGCGCCGGTTCACCCCTCCACTTT. Translated, it gives CASSAGAGGAGSPLHF.

CDR3 bases: TGTGCCAGCAGTGTCTTGGGGGCGAGCACAGATACGCAGTATTTT. This sequence encodes CASSVLGASTDTQYF. The chain has TRBV25-1 and TRBJ2-3; TRBD1 is a possible D gene (6 bases). V dropped 4 bases and J dropped 0 bases, with 11 bases sitting between them. Per germline, CDR1 MGHDK and CDR2 SYGVNS. CDR3 length: 15 amino acids.

There are many counts of this clonotype. The chain combines TRBV20-1 with TRBJ2-1; 10 bases agree with TRBD2. Germline V CDR1 and CDR2: DFQATT, SNEGSKA (reference sequence). The CDR3 is made up of 17 amino acids. V shed 0 bases, J shed 2 bases, and the junction held 7 bases outside the gene matches. The DNA of the CDR3 is TGCAGTGCTAGAGATGGGGCTAGCGGGGGTACCTACAATGAGCAGTTCTTC. Amino acids: CSARDGASGGTYNEQFF.

In its sample, this clonotype was seen many times. The V and J genes are TRBV5-1 and TRBJ2-3, with D uncertain. Per germline, CDR1 SGHRS and CDR2 YFSETQ. The CDR3 length is 12 residues. V shed 5 bases and J shed 2 bases, with 6 bases lying between them. CDR3: CASRQNTDTQYF. Written as DNA, the CDR3 is TGCGCCAGCAGACAGAACACAGATACGCAGTATTTT.

In its sample, this clonotype was seen many times. The gene calls are TRBV19 and TRBJ2-3; maybe TRBD2 (7 bases). This CDR3 has 15 amino acids. Germline loops: CDR1 LNHDA, CDR2 SQIVND (reference sequence). Trimming stripped 3 bases from V and 4 bases from J, with 14 bases between. This CDR3 reads CASSIGGGSPDTQYF. The CDR3 DNA is TGTGCCAGTAGTATTGGGGGCGGGAGCCCAGATACGCAGTATTTT.

This clonotype was seen ten or more times. V is TRBV7-9 and J is TRBJ2-1; 8 bases are shared with TRBD2. Looked up from germline, CDR1 is SEHNR and CDR2 is FQNEAQ (reference sequence). The V and J ends lost 3 bases and 6 bases, in that order; junction bases with no gene match: 7. This CDR3 has 15 residues. The CDR3 DNA follows: TGTGCCAGCAGCTTTTTTTCGGGGGGGCCCAATGAGCAGTTCTTC. It specifies CASSFFSGGPNEQFF.

Many counts were recorded for this clonotype. V usage is TRBV20-1 and J usage is TRBJ2-1; 11 nucleotides agree with TRBD2. J gave up 7 bases and V 0 bases, and 5 bases lay outside the gene matches. Germline V CDR1 and CDR2: DFQATT, SNEGSKA (reference sequence). This CDR3 spans 15 amino acids. The CDR3 bases are TGCAGTGCTAGAGACCTTAGCGGGGGGGCTAATGAGCAGTTCTTC. It encodes CSARDLSGGANEQFF.

Ten or more counts support this clonotype. V gene TRBV7-2 combines with J gene TRBJ2-6, with D possibly TRBD2 on 6 matching bases. Germline V gene lookup returns CDR1 SGHTA and CDR2 FQGNSA. The CDR3 extends over 16 amino acids. V was cut by 2 bases and J by 2 bases, with 10 bases left in between. CDR3 amino acids: CASSLLGGTGANVLTF. Written as DNA, the CDR3 is TGTGCCAGCAGCTTACTTGGCGGGACTGGGGCCAACGTCCTGACTTTC. Complete variable domain (other parts from reference TRBV7-2 and TRBJ2-6): GAGVSQSPSNKVTEKGKDVELRCDPISGHTALYWYRQSLGQGLEFLIYFQGNSAPDKSGLPSDRFSAERTGGSVSTLTIQRTQQEDSAVYLCASSLLGGTGANVLTFGAGSRLTVL.

This chain uses TRBV20-1 with TRBJ1-1; D is uncertain. Looked up from germline, CDR1 is DFQATT and CDR2 is SNEGSKA (reference sequence). V lost 6 bases and J lost 11, with 16 bases in between. CDR3 length equals 11 residues. Written as DNA, the CDR3 is TGCAGTGCAAAAGGGAGAGAACGGGCTTTCTTT. Translating gives CSAKGRERAFF.

This clonotype was found many times. The genes are TRBV5-1 and TRBJ1-2; tentatively, D is TRBD1 (5 bases). The CDR3 covers 13 residues. Deletions cut 4 bases from V and 7 bases from J, with 14 bases between. Germline lookup yields CDR1 SGHRS and CDR2 YFSETQ. CDR3 protein: CASSANGGAGYTF. CDR3 DNA: TGCGCCAGCAGCGCGAACGGGGGAGCTGGCTACACCTTC.

CDR3 in amino acids: CSVSQGALQPQHF. DNA of the CDR3: TGCAGCGTTTCCCAGGGGGCGCTTCAGCCCCAGCATTTT. V is TRBV29-1 and J is TRBJ1-5, with 8 positions matching TRBD1. Trimming at V came to 5 bases and at J to 6 bases, leaving 6 bases not matched to a gene. Germline assignment: CDR1 SQVTM and CDR2 ANQGSEA. The CDR3 has 13 amino acids. The full variable domain, its missing parts supplied by reference TRBV29-1 and TRBJ1-5, is SAVISQKPSRDICQRGTSLTIQCQVDSQVTMMFWYRQQPGQSLTLIATANQGSEATYESGFVIDKFPISRPNLTFSTLTVSNMSPEDSSIYLCSVSQGALQPQHFGDGTRLSIL.

A few counts support this clonotype. The gene calls are TRBV6-1 and TRBJ2-1, with no clear D. Germline CDR1 reads MNHNS; CDR2 reads SASEGT. Trimming stripped 1 base from V and 0 bases from J, with 7 bases between. CDR3 length: 15 residues. As DNA, the CDR3 is TGTGCCAGCAGTGAAGGTCAGAGCTCCTACAATGAGCAGTTCTTC. Translated: CASSEGQSSYNEQFF.

This clonotype was seen at least ten times. The rearrangement uses TRBV25-1 and TRBJ2-5; D is ambiguous. Germline V CDR1 and CDR2: MGHDK, SYGVNS. The ends were cut back, 0 bases at V and 2 bases at J, with 4 bases in the middle. The CDR3 has 13 amino acids. The CDR3 sequence is CASSEYGQETQYF. CDR3 nucleotide sequence: TGTGCCAGCAGTGAATATGGGCAAGAGACCCAGTACTTC.

This clonotype was counted many times. J is TRBJ2-7 and V is TRBV5-5; no firm D call. Trimming took off 9 bases at V and 3 bases at J, with 16 bases between the two ends. Germline CDR1 is SGHKS and CDR2 is YYEKEE (reference sequence). The CDR3 is 13 amino acids. The CDR3 loop is CATTGPSGYEQYF. DNA of the CDR3: TGTGCCACTACTGGCCCCTCGGGCTACGAGCAGTACTTC.

The V call is TRBV2, the J call TRBJ2-6, with 8 bases matching TRBD2. Germline CDR1 is SNHLY and CDR2 is FYNNEI. Losses at the gene ends were 7 bases for V and 0 bases for J; bases not matched to a gene: 8. The CDR3 sequence is 17 residues long. CDR3 protein: CASNWRGVGSGANVLTF. The CDR3, as DNA: TGTGCCAGCAATTGGCGGGGGGTGGGCTCTGGGGCCAACGTCCTGACTTTC.

This clonotype has a handful of counts. The chain links TRBV6-1 to TRBJ2-1; the D is unclear. Germline V gene lookup returns CDR1 MNHNS and CDR2 SASEGT. V lost 11 bases and J 7 bases, leaving 15 bases between the germline ends. This CDR3 region has 12 residues. CDR3 in DNA: TGTGCCGTCCGGCCCATTTTGAATGAGCAGTTCTTC. Translated: CAVRPILNEQFF.